The next 10 T cell receptor beta chains were all read from a single sample in a study of beta chain features in type 1 diabetes. cDNA synthesis used the whole RNA isolate, giving expressed TCRB sequences. The data were produced by immunoSEQ multiplex PCR, yet TCRdb's version contains in-frame clones alone and is incomplete. Of 900,000 or so clones listed, roughly 15% were seen once; the top ten hold 0.02% to 0.025%. Material: naive CD4+ T cells from blood. Receptors were obtained from a woman aged 18-35 years in good health.

This chain uses TRBV11-2 with TRBJ2-1; TRBD2 matches 10 bases. The CDR3 covers 15 residues. Germline CDR1 and CDR2: SGHAT and FQNNGV. V was pared by 7 bases and J by 9 bases, with 12 bases of the junction left unmatched. CDR3 nucleotide sequence: TGTGCCAGCAACCTCGTGACTAGCGGGCGTCCTGAGCAGTTCTTC. Amino acids: CASNLVTSGRPEQFF.

This clone was counted between two and nine times. The V call is TRBV10-3, the J call TRBJ1-2, with D possibly being TRBD1 (5 bases). This CDR3 region has 13 residues. V lost 0 bases and J 5 bases, leaving 7 bases between the germline ends. Germline CDR1 ENHRY, CDR2 SYGVKD. The DNA for the CDR3 is TGTGCCATCAGTGAGTCTCCAGGGTATGGCTACACCTTC. This sequence encodes CAISESPGYGYTF.

The gene calls are TRBV7-2 and TRBJ2-1; 8 bases fit TRBD2. This CDR3 contains 15 residues. From germline, CDR1 is SGHTA and CDR2 FQGNSA. J was trimmed by 7 bases and V by 0 bases; bases with no gene match: 5. The CDR3 region has the DNA TGTGCCAGCAGCTTAGCGAGCGGGAGTGGGAATGAGCAGTTCTTC. This translates into CASSLASGSGNEQFF.

The V and J genes are TRBV11-3 and TRBJ2-1; D is unresolved. The V and J ends lost 2 bases and 5 bases respectively, with 7 bases between them. The germline V gene encodes CDR1 SGHNT and CDR2 YENEEA. This CDR3 has 13 amino acids. The DNA of the CDR3 is TGTGCCAGCAGCTTATTCAGAGACAATGAGCAGTTCTTC. As protein: CASSLFRDNEQFF.

The chain is built from TRBV10-3 and TRBJ2-5, with no clear D. The CDR3 covers 13 residues. Germline CDR1 reads ENHRY; CDR2 reads SYGVKD. V shed 2 bases and J shed 4 bases, with 8 bases lying between them. CDR3 sequence reads: CAISEGSRETQYF. The CDR3 coding sequence is TGTGCCATCAGTGAGGGCAGCAGAGAGACCCAGTACTTC.

The sample holds a few counts of this clone. The J gene is TRBJ2-3, the V gene TRBV7-9, with 7 bases aligning to TRBD2. The germline CDR1 and CDR2 sequences are SEHNR and FQNEAQ (reference sequence). The CDR3 consists of 13 residues. V trimming: 11 bases; J trimming: 0 bases; junction bases outside the gene matches: 5. CDR3 amino acids: CAETAGSTDTQYF. In nucleotides, the CDR3 is TGTGCCGAGACAGCGGGAAGCACAGATACGCAGTATTTT. Supplemented by reference TRBV7-9 and TRBJ2-3, the full variable domain reads DTGVSQNPRHKITKRGQNVTFRCDPISEHNRLYWYRQTLGQGPEFLTYFQNEAQLEKSRLLSDRFSAERPKGSFSTLEIQRTEQGDSAMYLCAETAGSTDTQYFGPGTRLTVL.

The chain combines TRBV18 with TRBJ2-2; the match to TRBD2 covers 12 bases. CDR1 is KGHSH, CDR2 LQKENI, per germline. The ends lost 1 base at V and 2 bases at J; junction bases unmatched: 5. The CDR3 spans 18 residues. The CDR3 reads CASSPRTLAGGNTGELFF. As DNA, the CDR3 is TGTGCCAGCTCACCACGGACACTAGCGGGAGGAAACACCGGGGAGCTGTTTTTT.

About this clone itself: In the same sample, other DNA sequences code for this CDR3. V is TRBV14 and J is TRBJ2-1; TRBD2 aligns across 12 bases. V trimming: 3 bases; J trimming: 6 bases; junction bases outside the gene matches: 3. CDR3 length equals 15 residues. The germline gives CDR1 SGHDN, CDR2 FVKESK. The CDR3 DNA reads TGTGCCAGCAGCCAGGCGGGACTAGCGGGCAATGAGCAGTTCTTC. Amino acid sequence: CASSQAGLAGNEQFF.

This clone was observed a few times. The CDR3 region is CASSEVAGGNTEAFF. The CDR3 DNA sequence: TGTGCCAGCAGTGAAGTGGCAGGCGGGAACACTGAAGCTTTCTTT. The chain is built from TRBV6-4 and TRBJ1-1; D unclear. With 3 bases removed from V and 1 base from J, the gap between germline ends came to 12 bases. In germline, CDR1 is MRHNA, CDR2 SNTAGT. CDR3 length: 15 residues.

This clone was found a few times. The chain combines TRBV18 with TRBJ2-2, with D unclear. Germline V lookup: CDR1 KGHSH, CDR2 LQKENI. Trimming took 0 bases from V and 6 from J, leaving 11 bases between them. CDR3 length: 15 residues. In DNA, the CDR3 is TGTGCCAGCTCACCACCTTCGCCGGTGCCCGGGGAGCTGTTTTTT. Translation gives CASSPPSPVPGELFF.